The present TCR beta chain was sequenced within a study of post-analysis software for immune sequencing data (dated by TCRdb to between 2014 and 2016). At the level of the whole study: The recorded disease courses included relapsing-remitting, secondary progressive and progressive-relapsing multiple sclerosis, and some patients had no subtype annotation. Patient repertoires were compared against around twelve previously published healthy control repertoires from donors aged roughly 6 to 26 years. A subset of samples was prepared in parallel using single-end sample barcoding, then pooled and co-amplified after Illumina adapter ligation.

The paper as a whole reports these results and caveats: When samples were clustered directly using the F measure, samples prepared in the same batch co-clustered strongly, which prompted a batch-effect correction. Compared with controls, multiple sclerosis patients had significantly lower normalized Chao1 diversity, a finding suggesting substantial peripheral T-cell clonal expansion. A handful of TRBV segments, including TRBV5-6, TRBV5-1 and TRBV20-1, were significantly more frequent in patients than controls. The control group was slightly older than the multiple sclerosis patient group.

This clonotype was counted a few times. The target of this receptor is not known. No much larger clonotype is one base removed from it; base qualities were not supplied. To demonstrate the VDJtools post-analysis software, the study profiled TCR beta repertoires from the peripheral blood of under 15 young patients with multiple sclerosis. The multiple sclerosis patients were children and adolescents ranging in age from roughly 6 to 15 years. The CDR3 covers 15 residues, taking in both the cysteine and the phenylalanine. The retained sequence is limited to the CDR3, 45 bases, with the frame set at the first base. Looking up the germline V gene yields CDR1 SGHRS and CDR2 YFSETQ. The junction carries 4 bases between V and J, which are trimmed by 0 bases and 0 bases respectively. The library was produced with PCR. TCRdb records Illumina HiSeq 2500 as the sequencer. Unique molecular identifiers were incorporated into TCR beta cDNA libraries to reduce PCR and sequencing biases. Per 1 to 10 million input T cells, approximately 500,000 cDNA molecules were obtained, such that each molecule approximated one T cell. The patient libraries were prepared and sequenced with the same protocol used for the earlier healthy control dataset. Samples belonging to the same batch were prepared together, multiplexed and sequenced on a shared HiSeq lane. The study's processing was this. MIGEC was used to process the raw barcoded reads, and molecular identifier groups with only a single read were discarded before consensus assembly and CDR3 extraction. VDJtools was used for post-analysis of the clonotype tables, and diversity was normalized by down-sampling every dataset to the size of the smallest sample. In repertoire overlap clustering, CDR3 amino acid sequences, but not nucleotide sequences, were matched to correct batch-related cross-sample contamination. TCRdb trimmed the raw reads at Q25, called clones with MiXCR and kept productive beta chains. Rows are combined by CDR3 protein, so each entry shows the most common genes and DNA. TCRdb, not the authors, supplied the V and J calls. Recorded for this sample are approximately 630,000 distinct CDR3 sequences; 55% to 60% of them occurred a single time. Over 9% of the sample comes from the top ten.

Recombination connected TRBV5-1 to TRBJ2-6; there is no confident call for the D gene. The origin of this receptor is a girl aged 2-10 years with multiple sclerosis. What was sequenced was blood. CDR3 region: CASSLGFSGANVLTF. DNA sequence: TGCGCCAGCAGCTTGGGGTTCTCTGGGGCCAACGTCCTGACTTTC.